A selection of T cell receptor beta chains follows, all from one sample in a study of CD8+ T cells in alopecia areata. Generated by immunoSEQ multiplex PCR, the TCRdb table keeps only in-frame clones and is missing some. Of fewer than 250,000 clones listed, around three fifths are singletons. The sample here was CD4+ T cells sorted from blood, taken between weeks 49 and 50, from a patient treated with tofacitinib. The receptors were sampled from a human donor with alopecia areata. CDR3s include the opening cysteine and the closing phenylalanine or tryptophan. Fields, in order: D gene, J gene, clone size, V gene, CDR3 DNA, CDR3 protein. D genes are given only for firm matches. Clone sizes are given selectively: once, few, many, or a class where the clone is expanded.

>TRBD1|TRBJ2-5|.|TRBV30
TGTGCCTGGAGTCCGGGACAGGGGCTGTACTTC
CAWSPGQGLYF
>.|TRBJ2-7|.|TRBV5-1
TGCGCCAGCAGCTTGGCGTCAGGGATCGCCTACGAGCAGTACTTC
CASSLASGIAYEQYF
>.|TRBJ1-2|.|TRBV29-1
TGCAGCACTCGGGAGTCCCTCTATGGCTACACCTTC
CSTRESLYGYTF
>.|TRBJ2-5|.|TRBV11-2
TGTGCCAGCGCGGTTTTCCAAGAGACCCAGTACTTC
CASAVFQETQYF
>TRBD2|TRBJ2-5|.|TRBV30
TGTGCCTGGAGTGGACTAGCAATGGGAGAGACCCAGTACTTC
CAWSGLAMGETQYF
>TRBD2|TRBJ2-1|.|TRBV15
TGTGCCACCAGCCTAACGGGAGGGGCGAATGAGCAGTTCTTC
CATSLTGGANEQFF
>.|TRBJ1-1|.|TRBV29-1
TGCAGCGTTGGTTATCGGGGTGACACTGAAGCTTTCTTT
CSVGYRGDTEAFF
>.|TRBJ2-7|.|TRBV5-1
TGCGCCAGCAGCTTGGTCGGGGATTCCTACGAGCAGTACTTC
CASSLVGDSYEQYF
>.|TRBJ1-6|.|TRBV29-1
TGCAGCGTTGGAGAGGGGAATTCACCCCTCCACTTT
CSVGEGNSPLHF
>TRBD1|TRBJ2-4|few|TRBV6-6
TGTGCCAGCACCGATCCAGGGACAGGAGGCATTCAGTACTTC
CASTDPGTGGIQYF
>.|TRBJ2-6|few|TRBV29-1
TGCAGCGTTGGTCAGAACTCTGGGGCCAACGTCCTGACTTTC
CSVGQNSGANVLTF
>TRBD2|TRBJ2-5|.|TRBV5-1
TGCGCCAGCAGCCCGACTAGCAGGGTCCAAGAGACCCAGTACTTC
CASSPTSRVQETQYF
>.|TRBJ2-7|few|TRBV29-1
TGCAGCGGACAAGGGTCCGAGCAGTACTTC
CSGQGSEQYF
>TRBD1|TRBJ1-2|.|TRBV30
TGTGCCTGGAGTCCCCAGGGGGCTAAGCCGAAGACTAACTATGGCTACACCTTC
CAWSPQGAKPKTNYGYTF
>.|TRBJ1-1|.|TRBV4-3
TGCGCCAGCAGCCAACTTGGGCTGGCTGAAGCTTTCTTT
CASSQLGLAEAFF
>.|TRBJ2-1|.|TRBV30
TGTGCCTGGAATCCGGACAGCCCTAATGAGCAGTTCTTC
CAWNPDSPNEQFF
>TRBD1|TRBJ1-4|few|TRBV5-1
TGCGCCAGCAGTCCCGGGACAGCAGGGGCAGGCGAAAAACTGTTTTTT
CASSPGTAGAGEKLFF
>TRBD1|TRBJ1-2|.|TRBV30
TGTGCCTGGAGTACCTCTAGGGGGCTGTACTATGGCTACACCTTC
CAWSTSRGLYYGYTF
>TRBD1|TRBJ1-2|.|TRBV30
TGTGCCTGGGGACAGGATAACTATGGCTACACCTTC
CAWGQDNYGYTF
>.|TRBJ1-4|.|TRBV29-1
TGCAGCGTTGGATGGGCAACTAATGAAAAACTGTTTTTT
CSVGWATNEKLFF
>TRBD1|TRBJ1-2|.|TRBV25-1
TGTGCCAGCACCAAGGGACAGGGTATCGATGGCTACACCTTC
CASTKGQGIDGYTF
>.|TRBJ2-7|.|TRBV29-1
TGCAGCGCCCAGGGGACCTACGAGCAGTACTTC
CSAQGTYEQYF
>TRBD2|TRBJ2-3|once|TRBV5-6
TGTGCCAGCAGCGGACTAGCGGGGGGCACAGATACGCAGTATTTT
CASSGLAGGTDTQYF
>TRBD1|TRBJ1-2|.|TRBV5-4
TGTGCCAGCAGCGTTAGGGACAGGGTGGGCTATGGCTACACCTTC
CASSVRDRVGYGYTF
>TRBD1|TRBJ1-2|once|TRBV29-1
TGCAGCGTTGATCCCCGACAGGGACGTGGCTACACCTTC
CSVDPRQGRGYTF
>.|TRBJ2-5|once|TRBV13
TGTGCCAGCAGCTCAGGGGCGCGGGAGACCCAGTACTTC
CASSSGARETQYF
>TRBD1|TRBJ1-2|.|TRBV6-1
TGTGCCAGCAGTGAATACGGACAGGGGGCGCGTGGCTACACCTTC
CASSEYGQGARGYTF
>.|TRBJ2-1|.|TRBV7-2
TGTGCCAGCAGCGCTACTAGTCGTTACGAGCAGTTCTTC
CASSATSRYEQFF
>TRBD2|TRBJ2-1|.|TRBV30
TGTGCCTGGAAAGGGTCGCCTAGCGGGGGATACAATGAGCAGTTCTTC
CAWKGSPSGGYNEQFF
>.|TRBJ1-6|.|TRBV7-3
TGTGCCAGCAGCCTGGGACACGCCAATTCACCCCTCCACTTT
CASSLGHANSPLHF
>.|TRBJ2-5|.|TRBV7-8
TGTGCCAGCAGCTTATCCCAGGGCGGAGAGACCCAGTACTTC
CASSLSQGGETQYF